The entry below describes one T cell receptor beta chain. This receptor's antigen is unknown. The junction shows a germline mismatch at one end, possibly a read error. The library relied on the immunoSEQ multiplex PCR assay. For the multiplex PCR, a mixture combining 60 forward primers for TCR Vbeta segments and 13 reverse primers for TCR Jbeta segments was used. The CDR3 region of rearranged TCR beta genes was amplified from genomic DNA with a multiplex PCR assay. On the Illumina HiSeq System, the amplified TCR beta libraries were sequenced as 87-base-pair reads. Concerning the study's data processing: A later analysis counted 75 million to 100 million unique TCR beta chains across the 666 repertoires, and about 10 million of these chains were shared by at least two donors. To remove PCR and sequencing errors, raw reads were error-corrected and collapsed into unique sequences using a nearest-neighbor algorithm that merged closely related sequences. Alignment of CDR3 sequences to IMGT reference sequences was used to assign V, D and J gene segments. For a sequence to be retained, a match of at least six nucleotides to both a V gene segment and a J gene segment was required. Rearrangements were classified as productive when the CDR3 lacked stop codons and remained in frame with V and J, and all other rearrangements were classified as non-productive. Following IMGT convention, CDR3 was defined as the stretch from the second conserved V-encoded cysteine to the conserved J-encoded phenylalanine. The earlier analysis of more than 450 of the donors excluded sequences that lacked an unambiguous match to a single V gene segment. An earlier analysis of 500 to 700 of the donors classified V segments as functional when productive rearrangements were above 56.7% and as segregating when the standard deviation between donors was above 5%. A statistical classification framework was built to diagnose cytomegalovirus status from the catalog of TCR beta chain sequences. A later analysis assigned V and J genes by comparing TCR nucleotide sequences with IMGT/GENE-DB human TR gene sequences. Using the TCRdist pipeline, a later analysis assigned CDR3 sequences along with most-parsimonious VDJ recombination scenarios. A later analysis defined each TCR beta chain by its CDR3 amino acid sequence plus V-gene family, and excluded reads lacking a unique V-gene family. As a way to deal with suspected cross-contamination and a sequencing artifact, a later analysis dropped hundreds of nucleotide sequences that were highly shared and had low generation probability. A later analysis calculated a clonal expansion index for each public chain from normalized within-repertoire ranks of inferred template counts. Generation probabilities in a later analysis came from a VDJ recombination model fitted to out-of-frame rearrangements, and those results were checked against IGoR. A later analysis scored TCR-TCR, TCR-HLA and TCR-CMV co-occurrence with hypergeometric tests, applying a repertoire-size bias correction to TCR pairs. To estimate false discovery rates, a later analysis permuted the HLA or CMV assignments 20 times. In a later analysis, co-occurring TCRs were grouped using DBSCAN, and TCRdist sequence similarity was added for clustering within HLA-allele-positive subsets. For co-occurrence clustering, repertoires with fewer than 30,000 or more than 120,000 public chains were excluded, along with roughly five repertoires with anomalous nucleotide sharing. Not all clones reach the TCRdb copy of this immuneACCESS table, which keeps in-frame sequences only. Checked studies attribute under half of the gap to unresolved V genes and leave the rest unexplained. V, J and clone size were drawn from that table, and D and trimming were deduced from the DNA. The sample table contains fewer than 250,000 clones; only one count was recorded for about 75% of them. 1.8% of the sample rests with the top ten.

These data come from a study of cytomegalovirus exposure and HLA in healthy donors (dated by TCRdb to about 2017). Background on the whole study: In an earlier analysis of 587 of the donors, 276 Gb of sequence data and some 120 million unique TCR beta sequences from about 180 million T cells were reported. The number of typed donors differed by locus: 629-630 for A, B, C, DRB1 and DQB1; 500 to 550 for DQA1; 606 for DPA1; and roughly 450 for DPB1. HLA typing included class I and class II loci at four-digit resolution. Roughly 300 gigabases of sequencing data and roughly 90 million unique TCR sequences were included in an early release covering about 700 HLA-typed donors. The study combined high-throughput TCR immunosequencing, statistical association of individual TCRs with disease status, and machine learning to predict cytomegalovirus infection status. A later genetic analysis used genome-wide SNP genotypes for about 65% of the roughly 670 donors, treating that subset as a discovery cohort. In addition to the first cohort of 650 to 750 subjects, a separate validation cohort of 130 or so different subjects was used. Across approximately 400 genotyped donors of the cohort, an average of roughly 230,000 unique TCR beta nucleotide sequences per donor were sequenced, and approximately 17% of those sequences were non-productive. In an earlier analysis of 550 to 700 of the donors, high-throughput TCR beta sequencing was used to judge whether each TCR beta V gene segment behaved as functional or pseudogenic. A later analysis re-examined previously published TCR beta repertoires from 600 to 700 donors and added high-resolution HLA genotyping to investigate patterns of TCR occurrence. Of the roughly 390 genotyped donors, approximately 83% fell in the genetic ancestry cluster associated with self-reported Caucasian donors. The study aimed to test whether signatures of past pathogen exposure could be identified by cataloging public T cell receptors. Rather than drawing on any new phenotypic data, the later analysis identified candidate immune exposures from TCR beta sequences and the way those sequences occurred across donors. The study used immunosequencing to profile the T cell repertoires of several hundred subjects and linked those repertoires to cytomegalovirus serostatus. All discovery cohort repertoires had been generated using a single sequencing platform. Donor age, sex, ethnicity and CMV serostatus were compiled alongside the repertoire data. Roughly five DR-DQ haplotypes were handled as single units for association and clustering, since linkage in the cohort was strong. Broad study findings and their caveats: Because some donors lacked HLA typing at each locus, the association tests relied only on the typed subset. Linkage disequilibrium might explain the correlated functional status among segregating V segments, but an unknown experimental factor could not be excluded. An earlier analysis of roughly 570 of the donors showed that most TCR beta V segments appeared in productive rearrangements either about 87% or about 30% of the time, which broadly matched IMGT annotations. An association between a missense DCLRE1C variant and V-gene and J-gene trimming of TCR beta chains was found in a later genetic analysis and replicated in an independent cohort. Presence/absence analyses assumed roughly uniform sequencing depth across donors, an assumption that may not hold. Assigning TCR associations to individual alleles was difficult when HLA alleles, especially DR and DQ, strongly co-occurred. In a later analysis, TCR association rates were found to vary across HLA loci, with the most associated TCRs seen for DRB1 alleles and the fewest for HLA-C alleles. A cluster of highly shared sequence variants was judged likely to represent a technical artifact of the sequencing pipeline. In the study, some 160 TCR beta chains were listed as associated with cytomegalovirus. Only TCR beta chains were sequenced in this cohort, and the absence of alpha or paired-chain data limited detectable features. Across donors, most TCR sequences were observed very rarely, whereas some public TCRs were present in many individuals. The 87-base-pair reads could not distinguish some IMGT-functional V segments, including TRBV6-2 and TRBV6-3, so those segments were excluded. Because counts were too low, roughly 17 rarely observed V segments, including chromosome 9 orphons, were left out of the earlier analysis of roughly 600 of the donors. A further reported finding was that TCR beta sequences accurately predicted the HLA-A and HLA-B alleles for most subjects in the first cohort. Immune exposure information for the cohort was limited to CMV serostatus. A few of the identified cytomegalovirus-associated TCR beta chains were confirmed in vitro to be specific for cytomegalovirus antigens. According to the authors, the approach could potentially be generalized to other disease states and immunological phenotypes. In a later analysis, HLA-associated TCR beta chains showed more clonal expansion and lower generation probabilities than non-associated chains that were equally common. A later analysis found that most CMV-associated TCR beta chains appeared HLA-restricted, with HLA associations seemingly driven largely by CMV exposure. A later genetic analysis reported fewer N-insertions in productive TCRs among donors in an Asian-associated ancestry cluster than the roughly 700-donor mean. The classifier was reported to diagnose cytomegalovirus status with high specificity and sensitivity in both the original and validation cohorts. Specific HLA alleles were associated with about 17,000 TCR beta sequences at a false discovery rate of 0.05 in a later analysis. According to a later analysis, parvovirus B19, influenza, CMV and Epstein-Barr virus appeared linked to several top co-occurrence clusters.

The cohort comprised 550 to 700 healthy bone marrow donors. All cohort members were sampled while nominally healthy, although unrecorded immune exposures were likely present. The donor tested CMV seronegative, placing the donor among the 350 or so seronegative members of the cohort. A peripheral blood sample was provided by each donor, and peripheral blood mononuclear cells were used for TCR beta sequencing. Genomic DNA was extracted from the blood cell samples with the Qiagen DNeasy Blood Extraction Kit. The CDR1 and CDR2 encoded by the germline V gene (reference sequence) are SEHNR and FQNEAQ. The CDR3 numbers 15 residues from cysteine through phenylalanine. Kept here is only the CDR3 DNA, which spans 45 bases and is read in frame from base 1.

Sequencing was done on a sample of PBMCs. The V gene is TRBV7-9 and the J gene is TRBJ1-1; a stretch of 9 junction bases matches TRBD1. The sequence was collected from a woman aged 25-40 years in good health and CMV-seronegative. The bases read TGTTCCAGCAGCCCAACCGACAGGGGGGGGACTGAAGCTTTCTTT. Its translation is CSSSPTDRGGTEAFF.